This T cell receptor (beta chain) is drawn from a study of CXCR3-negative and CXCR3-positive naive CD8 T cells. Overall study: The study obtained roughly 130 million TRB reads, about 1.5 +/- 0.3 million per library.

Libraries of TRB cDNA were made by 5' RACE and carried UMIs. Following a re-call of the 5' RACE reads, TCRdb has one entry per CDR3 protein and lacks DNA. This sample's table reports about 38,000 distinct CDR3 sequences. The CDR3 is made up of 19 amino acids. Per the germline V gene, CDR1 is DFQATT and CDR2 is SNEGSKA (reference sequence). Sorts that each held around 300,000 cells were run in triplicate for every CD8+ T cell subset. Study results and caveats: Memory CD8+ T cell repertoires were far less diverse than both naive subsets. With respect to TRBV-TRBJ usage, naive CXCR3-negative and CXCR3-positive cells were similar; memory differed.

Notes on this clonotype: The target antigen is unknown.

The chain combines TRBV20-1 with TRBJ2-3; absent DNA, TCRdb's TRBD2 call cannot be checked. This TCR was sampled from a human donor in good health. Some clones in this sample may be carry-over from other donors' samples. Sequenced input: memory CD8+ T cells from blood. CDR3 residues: CSAKGLAGGSSSPTDTQYF.